This TCR beta chain comes out of a study of T-cell reconstitution after alpha-beta-depleted transplantation in children (TCRdb year 2016). Background for the entire study: Using TCR repertoire profiling, the study quantitatively followed how T-cell immune reconstitution unfolded in children after TCRalphabeta/CD19-depleted allogeneic hematopoietic cell transplantation.

With regard to this clonotype: Its cognate antigen has yet to be identified. Base quality data are lacking; no much larger clone is found one base away.

Overall results and qualifications from the work: The frequencies of hyperexpanded clones fell over the following months, and after one year, T-cell counts and TCRbeta diversity were mostly attributed to newly produced T cells. About two months after transplant, the apparently early recovery of alphabetaT-cell counts reportedly depended on just several hundred clones that had expanded rapidly and came from non-depleted graft cells. In some patients, the high TCRbeta diversity seen at day 60 was put down to recipient T cells and intrathymic progenitors that had survived conditioning.

Trimming takes 0 bases from V and 3 bases from J, and the germline ends sit 6 bases apart. The CDR1 and CDR2 encoded by the germline V gene are SGHRS and YFSETQ. Its CDR3 holds 13 amino acids, cysteine through phenylalanine. The CDR3 DNA has 39 bases and is translated from base 1. Per the publication, the treatment or condition label means: allogeneic hematopoietic cell transplantation with graft depleted of TCRalphabeta T cells and CD19 B cells. The transplant recipients were children given TCRalphabeta/CD19-depleted allogeneic hematopoietic cell grafts. Libraries were built with PCR. The instrument was an Illumina HiSeq 2500. Molecular barcoding was employed in the preparation of TCR libraries, with unique molecular identifiers being used to normalize TCRbeta repertoire quantification. TCRdb itself trimmed the public reads at Q25 with fastp, ran MiXCR and retained productive beta chains. One record per CDR3 amino acid sequence lists the most common genes and DNA. The sample table shows about 830,000 distinct CDR3 sequences, and approximately 15% are seen once. The top ten hold around 4.5% of the sample.

This TCR derives from a male patient between 10 and 17 years old who had a stem cell transplant for acute lymphoblastic leukemia, so the T cells may come from the graft donor. The material sequenced was PBMCs, mostly from graft donor cells, taken 360 days after TCRalphabeta/CD19-depleted stem cell transplant. The chain employs TRBV5-1 and TRBJ1-2, with the D gene not clear enough to name. The DNA sequence is given as TGCGCCAGCAGCTTGGAAGGATACTATGGCTACACCTTC. This yields the protein CASSLEGYYGYTF.